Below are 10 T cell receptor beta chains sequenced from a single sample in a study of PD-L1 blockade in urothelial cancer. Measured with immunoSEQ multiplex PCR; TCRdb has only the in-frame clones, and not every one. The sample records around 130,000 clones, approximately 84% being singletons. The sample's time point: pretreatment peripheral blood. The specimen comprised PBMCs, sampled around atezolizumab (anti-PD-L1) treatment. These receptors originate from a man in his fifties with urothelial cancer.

The CDR3 DNA is TGTGCCAGCAGTGTCAGGGTCGATTCACCCCTCCACTTT. Amino acids: CASSVRVDSPLHF. This chain connects TRBV2 to TRBJ1-6, with D perhaps matching TRBD1 (5 bases). Trimming left V 4 bases short and J 8 bases short, with 9 bases between. This CDR3 spans 13 amino acids. Germline assignment: CDR1 SNHLY and CDR2 FYNNEI. Full variable domain (remainder filled in from reference TRBV2 and TRBJ1-6): EPEVTQTPSHQVTQMGQEVILRCVPISNHLYFYWYRQILGQKVEFLVSFYNNEISEKSEIFDDQFSVERPDGSNFTLKIRSTKLEDSAMYFCASSVRVDSPLHFGNGTRLTVT.

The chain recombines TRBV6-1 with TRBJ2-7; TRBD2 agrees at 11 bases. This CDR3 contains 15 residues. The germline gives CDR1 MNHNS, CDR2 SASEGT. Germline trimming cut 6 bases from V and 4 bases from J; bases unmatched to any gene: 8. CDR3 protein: CASRTSGSLFYEQYF. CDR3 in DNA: TGTGCCAGCAGAACTAGCGGGAGCCTTTTTTACGAGCAGTACTTC.

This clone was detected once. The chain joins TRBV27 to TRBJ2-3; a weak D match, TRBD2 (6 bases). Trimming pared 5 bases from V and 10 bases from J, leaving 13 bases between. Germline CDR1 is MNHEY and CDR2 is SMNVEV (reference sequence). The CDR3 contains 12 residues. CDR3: CASSLPTGAQYF. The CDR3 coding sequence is TGTGCCAGCAGTCTACCCACGGGGGCGCAGTATTTT.

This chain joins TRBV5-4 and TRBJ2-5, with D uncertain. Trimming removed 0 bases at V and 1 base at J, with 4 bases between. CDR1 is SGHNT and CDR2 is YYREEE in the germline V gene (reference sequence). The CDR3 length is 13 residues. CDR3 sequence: CASSLVSQETQYF. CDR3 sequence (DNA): TGTGCCAGCAGCTTGGTATCCCAAGAGACCCAGTACTTC. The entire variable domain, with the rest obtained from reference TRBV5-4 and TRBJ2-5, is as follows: ETGVTQSPTHLIKTRGQQVTLRCSSQSGHNTVSWYQQALGQGPQFIFQYYREEENGRGNFPPRFSGLQFPNYSSELNVNALELDDSALYLCASSLVSQETQYFGPGTRLLVL.

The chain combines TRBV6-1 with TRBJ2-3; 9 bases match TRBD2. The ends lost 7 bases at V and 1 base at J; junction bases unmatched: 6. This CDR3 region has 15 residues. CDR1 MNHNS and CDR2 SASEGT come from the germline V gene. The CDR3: CASTSSGTRTDTQYF. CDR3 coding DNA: TGTGCCAGCACCTCTAGCGGGACCCGCACAGATACGCAGTATTTT.

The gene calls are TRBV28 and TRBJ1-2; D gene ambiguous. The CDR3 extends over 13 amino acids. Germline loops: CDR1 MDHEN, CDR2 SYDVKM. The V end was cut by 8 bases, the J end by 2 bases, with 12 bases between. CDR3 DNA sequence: TGTGCCAGCGTGGACTCTCGGAACTATGGCTACACCTTC. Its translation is CASVDSRNYGYTF.

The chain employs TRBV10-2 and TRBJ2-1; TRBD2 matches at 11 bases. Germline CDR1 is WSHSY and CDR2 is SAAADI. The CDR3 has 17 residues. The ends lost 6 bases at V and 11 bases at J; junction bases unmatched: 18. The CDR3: CASRPDLSRSGRAQQFF. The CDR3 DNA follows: TGCGCCAGCAGACCCGATCTCTCTCGTAGCGGGAGGGCACAGCAGTTCTTC.

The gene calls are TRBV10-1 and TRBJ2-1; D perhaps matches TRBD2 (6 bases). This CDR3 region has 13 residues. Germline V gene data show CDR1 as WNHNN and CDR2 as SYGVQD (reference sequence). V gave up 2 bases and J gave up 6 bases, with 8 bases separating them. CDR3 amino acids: CASSEGGSNEQFF. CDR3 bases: TGCGCCAGCAGTGAGGGGGGGAGCAATGAGCAGTTCTTC.

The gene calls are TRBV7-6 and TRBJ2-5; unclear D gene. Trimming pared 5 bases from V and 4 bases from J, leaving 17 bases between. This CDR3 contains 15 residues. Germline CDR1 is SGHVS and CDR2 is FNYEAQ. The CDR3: CASSTSLQYSETQYF. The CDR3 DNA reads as TGTGCCAGCAGCACCTCCCTTCAGTATTCAGAGACCCAGTACTTC. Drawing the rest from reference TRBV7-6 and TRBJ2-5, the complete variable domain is GAGVSQSPRYKVTKRGQDVALRCDPISGHVSLYWYRQALGQGPEFLTYFNYEAQQDKSGLPNDRFSAERPEGSISTLTIQRTEQRDSAMYRCASSTSLQYSETQYFGPGTRLLVL.

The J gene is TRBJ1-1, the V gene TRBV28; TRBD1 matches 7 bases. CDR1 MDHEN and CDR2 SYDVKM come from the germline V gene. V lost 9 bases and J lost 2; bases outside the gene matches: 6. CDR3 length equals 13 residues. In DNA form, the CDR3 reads TGTGCCAGTGGGGACAGCATTAACACTGAAGCTTTCTTT. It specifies CASGDSINTEAFF.